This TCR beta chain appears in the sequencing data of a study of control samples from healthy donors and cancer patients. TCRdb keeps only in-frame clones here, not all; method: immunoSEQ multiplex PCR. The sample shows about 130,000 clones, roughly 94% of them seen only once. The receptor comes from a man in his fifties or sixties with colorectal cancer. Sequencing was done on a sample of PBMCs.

CDR3 sequence reads: CASSRSGTSGPQTGELFF. CDR3 DNA: TGTGCCAGCAGCCGTTCCGGGACTAGCGGGCCCCAAACCGGGGAGCTGTTTTTT. The chain is built from TRBV7-9 and TRBJ2-2; 12 nucleotides agree with TRBD2. V lost 5 bases, J lost 5 bases, and 12 bases stayed unmatched. The germline CDR1 and CDR2 sequences are SEHNR and FQNEAQ (reference sequence). CDR3 size: 18 residues.